What follows are 30 T cell receptor beta chains derived from one specimen sequenced in a study of T-cell reconstitution after alpha-beta-depleted transplantation in children. Preparing the TCRbeta library involved the use of unique molecular identifiers. TCRdb passed the PCR reads through MiXCR, listing each CDR3 protein once. This table has 150,000 to 200,000 distinct CDR3 sequences, 13% to 15% appearing once. Sequenced material: PBMCs from the stem cell graft donor, taken from the stem cell graft. The receptors originated from a human donor who donated a stem cell graft to a child with acute lymphoblastic leukemia.

This clonotype was seen many times. This rearrangement joins TRBV6-5 to TRBJ2-7; D may be TRBD2 (5 bases). CDR1 and CDR2 from the germline V gene are MNHEY and SVGAGI. V was clipped by 5 bases and J by 3 bases, with 20 bases between them. The CDR3 consists of 16 residues. The CDR3 here is CASSLGRGPSNYEQYF. The DNA for the CDR3 is TGTGCCAGCAGTCTAGGCCGAGGGCCTAGTAACTACGAGCAGTACTTC.

This clonotype was observed a few times. V is TRBV11-2 and J is TRBJ1-2; D unclear. CDR1 is SGHAT and CDR2 is FQNNGV in the germline V gene. Deletions cut 4 bases from V and 6 bases from J, with 21 bases between. The CDR3 spans 16 residues. As DNA, the CDR3 is TGTGCCAGCAGCTCATCGACCAAGACCGAAGAACATGGCTACACCTTC. It codes for CASSSSTKTEEHGYTF.

This clonotype appeared many times. The V and J genes are TRBV29-1 and TRBJ2-7; TRBD1 matches at 8 bases. After removal of 4 bases from V and 5 bases from J, the junction contained 7 bases not matched to a gene. CDR1 and CDR2 (germline): SQVTM, ANQGSEA. The CDR3 is made up of 13 amino acids. CDR3 sequence reads: CSVVGTGAHEQYF. CDR3 in DNA: TGCAGCGTTGTTGGGACAGGAGCCCACGAGCAGTACTTC.

This clonotype was counted ten times or more. V and J are TRBV20-1 and TRBJ2-7; 7 nucleotides match TRBD2. The trim removed 3 bases at V and 4 bases at J, leaving 6 bases unmatched. There are 13 residues in the CDR3. CDR1 is DFQATT and CDR2 is SNEGSKA in the germline V gene (reference sequence). Here the CDR3 reads CSARSTRGYEQYF. CDR3 in DNA: TGCAGTGCTAGGTCGACGCGGGGGTACGAGCAGTACTTC.

This chain joins TRBV11-3 and TRBJ2-2; D unclear. Germline assignment: CDR1 SGHNT and CDR2 YENEEA. The CDR3 length is 14 residues. V was shortened by 5 bases and J by 6 bases, with 13 bases between the two germline ends. The DNA of the CDR3 is TGTGCCAGCAGCCCGGAAGATTTGTCCGGGGAGCTGTTTTTT. Protein product: CASSPEDLSGELFF.

This clonotype has ten or more counts. This sequence joins TRBV12-3 or TRBV12-4 and TRBJ1-2; TRBD1 is a possible D gene (6 bases). This CDR3 comprises 15 residues. V was trimmed by 9 bases and J by 0 bases, leaving 17 bases between them. The CDR3 here is CASRSRDIANYGYTF. CDR3 bases: TGTGCCAGTCGGAGCCGGGACATAGCTAACTATGGCTACACCTTC.

The V gene is TRBV5-4, the J gene TRBJ2-1; the match to TRBD1 covers 8 bases. The length of the CDR3 is 15 residues. Germline V gene data show CDR1 as SGHNT and CDR2 as YYREEE (reference sequence). With 4 bases clipped from V and 6 bases from J, the junction kept 9 bases outside the gene matches. The CDR3 loop reads CASSPTGEIINEQFF. The CDR3 coding sequence is TGTGCCAGCAGCCCGACAGGGGAGATAATCAATGAGCAGTTCTTC.

This clonotype has more than one count but fewer than ten. The rearrangement joins TRBV28 to TRBJ2-7; D remains ambiguous. Trimming removed 3 bases from V and 2 bases from J, with 11 bases in between. The CDR3 spans 14 residues. Germline values: CDR1 MDHEN, CDR2 SYDVKM. The chain's CDR3 is CASSLNSIPYEQYF. CDR3 bases: TGTGCCAGCAGTTTGAATAGTATTCCCTACGAGCAGTACTTC.

This clonotype occurred many times. This chain uses TRBV20-1 with TRBJ1-1; D remains unclear. Germline V gene sequence: CDR1 DFQATT, CDR2 SNEGSKA (reference sequence). V was cut by 4 bases and J by 0 bases, with 12 bases left in between. The CDR3 runs to 14 residues. CDR3 DNA: TGCAGTGCTAACCCGGCGACCATGAACACTGAAGCTTTCTTT. As protein: CSANPATMNTEAFF.

In its sample, this clonotype was seen many times. This chain uses TRBV5-1 with TRBJ1-5; D unresolved. Germline V gene data show CDR1 as SGHRS and CDR2 as YFSETQ. The CDR3 contains 15 residues. Trimming took 0 bases from V and 0 from J, leaving 7 bases between them. As DNA, the CDR3 is TGCGCCAGCAGCTTGGGCTATTATAGCAATCAGCCCCAGCATTTT. It specifies CASSLGYYSNQPQHF.

This clonotype was counted many times. The J gene is TRBJ2-5, the V gene TRBV5-1; D is tentatively TRBD1 or TRBD2 (5 bases each). V lost 7 bases and J 4 bases, leaving 11 bases between the germline ends. In germline, CDR1 is SGHRS, CDR2 YFSETQ. The CDR3 runs to 12 residues. CDR3 coding DNA: TGCGCCAGCGGTGAGGGGAGAGAGACCCAGTACTTC. It yields the protein CASGEGRETQYF. Complete variable domain (other parts from reference TRBV5-1 and TRBJ2-5): KAGVTQTPRYLIKTRGQQVTLSCSPISGHRSVSWYQQTPGQGLQFLFEYFSETQRNKGNFPGRFSGRQFSNSRSEMNVSTLELGDSALYLCASGEGRETQYFGPGTRLLVL.

This clonotype was counted at least ten times. The rearrangement uses TRBV6-1 and TRBJ1-1; maybe TRBD1 (5 bases). V was pared by 4 bases and J by 3 bases, with 12 bases between. The length of the CDR3 is 14 residues. Germline CDR1 is MNHNS and CDR2 is SASEGT. For the CDR3, the DNA is TGTGCCAGCAGTGTATGGGGGTCTGACACTGAAGCTTTCTTT. It codes for CASSVWGSDTEAFF.

This clonotype was observed many times. The chain couples TRBV5-1 to TRBJ2-7; 8 nucleotides line up with TRBD1. The CDR3 runs to 14 residues. Germline trimming cut 4 bases from V and 7 bases from J; bases unmatched to any gene: 10. Germline CDR1 and CDR2: SGHRS and YFSETQ. DNA for the CDR3: TGCGCCAGCAGCCGACAGGGGAGGTTTGGTGAGCAGTACTTC. It encodes CASSRQGRFGEQYF.

This clonotype has at least ten counts. The genes are TRBV20-1 and TRBJ1-2, with D unclear. V gave up 1 base and J gave up 4 bases, with 13 bases separating them. Per the germline V gene, CDR1 is DFQATT and CDR2 is SNEGSKA (reference sequence). The CDR3 extends over 14 amino acids. The CDR3 sequence: CSARALHPSYGYTF. The CDR3 DNA is TGCAGTGCTAGAGCCCTCCACCCCTCCTATGGCTACACCTTC.

This clonotype has a count of ten or more. CDR3 residues: CSVDRAGNTGELFF. DNA for the CDR3: TGCAGCGTTGATAGGGCAGGGAACACCGGGGAGCTGTTTTTT. V is TRBV29-1 and J is TRBJ2-2, with D hard to call. Germline CDR1 and CDR2: SQVTM and ANQGSEA. V gave up 3 bases and J gave up 1 base, with 9 bases separating them. There are 14 residues in the CDR3.

The sample holds many counts of this clonotype. The rearrangement joins TRBV5-1 to TRBJ1-4; D remains ambiguous. Trimming cost V 4 bases and J 0 bases, with 10 bases left between them. CDR3 length equals 15 residues. Per germline, CDR1 SGHRS and CDR2 YFSETQ. CDR3 sequence reads: CASSPNTPTNEKLFF. The CDR3 coding sequence is TGCGCCAGCAGCCCGAATACTCCAACTAATGAAAAACTGTTTTTT.

This clonotype was detected only a few times. J is TRBJ2-7 and V is TRBV5-1; D is unclear. This CDR3 comprises 14 residues. Germline values: CDR1 SGHRS, CDR2 YFSETQ. V was pared by 2 bases and J by 6 bases, with 15 bases between. The CDR3 is CASSLQGVGGEQYF. The CDR3 bases are TGCGCCAGCAGCTTACAAGGAGTGGGCGGCGAGCAGTACTTC.

The rearrangement joins TRBV11-2 to TRBJ1-5, with 7 bases aligning to TRBD1. The trim removed 1 base at V and 7 bases at J, leaving 16 bases unmatched. The CDR3 is 18 amino acids. The germline V gene has CDR1 SGHAT and CDR2 FQNNGV. CDR3 DNA sequence: TGTGCCAGCAGCTTAGTCGAGTGGGACAGATTTTCATACCAGCCCCAGCATTTT. This sequence encodes CASSLVEWDRFSYQPQHF.

This clonotype was found many times. Written as DNA, the CDR3 is TGTGCCAGCAGCGGCATTGACAGGGTAGGATACAATGAGCAGTTCTTC. Translating it yields CASSGIDRVGYNEQFF. This chain uses TRBV3-1 with TRBJ2-1; 7 bases align to TRBD1. The germline gives CDR1 LGHDT, CDR2 YNNKEL (reference sequence). The CDR3 is 16 amino acids. The J segment lost 4 bases and the V segment lost 5 bases, leaving 11 bases of the junction unmatched.

This clonotype has a count of ten or more. CDR3: CASSNDRGPYEQYF. The CDR3 region has the DNA TGTGCCAGCAGCAACGACAGGGGCCCCTACGAGCAGTACTTC. The rearrangement uses TRBV11-2 and TRBJ2-7; TRBD1 agrees at 8 bases. The CDR3 has 14 residues. Germline V gene data show CDR1 as SGHAT and CDR2 as FQNNGV. V shed 5 bases, J shed 2 bases, and the junction held 5 bases outside the gene matches.

In its sample, this clonotype was seen many times. V usage is TRBV12-3 or TRBV12-4 and J usage is TRBJ2-2, with D unresolved. The V end was cut by 5 bases, the J end by 6 bases, with 10 bases between. The CDR3 is 13 residues long. The CDR3 DNA reads as TGTGCCAGCAGTACCACCCTCCCCGGGGAGCTGTTTTTT. This gives the protein CASSTTLPGELFF.

The V gene is TRBV5-1, the J gene TRBJ2-1; 15 nucleotides align to TRBD2. This CDR3 has 17 amino acids. J gave up 7 bases and V 4 bases, and 9 bases lay outside the gene matches. In germline, CDR1 is SGHRS, CDR2 YFSETQ. The CDR3 sequence is CASSLRTSGRDGNEQFF. As DNA, the CDR3 is TGCGCCAGCAGCCTGAGGACTAGCGGGAGGGATGGGAATGAGCAGTTCTTC.

This clonotype was recorded many times. This chain uses TRBV12-3 or TRBV12-4 with TRBJ1-5; D is unclear. CDR3 size: 13 residues. The V end lost 3 bases, the J end lost 5 bases, and 8 bases lay between the germline ends. The CDR3 nucleotides read TGTGCCAGCAGTTTTGAGGAATATCAGCCCCAGCATTTT. It codes for CASSFEEYQPQHF.

J is TRBJ2-1 and V is TRBV11-3; D gene ambiguous. V was clipped by 5 bases and J by 6 bases, with 5 bases between them. CDR1 SGHNT and CDR2 YENEEA come from the germline V gene. This CDR3 comprises 11 residues. The CDR3 DNA reads as TGTGCCAGCAGCCGAAGCAATGAGCAGTTCTTC. Protein: CASSRSNEQFF.

This clonotype showed up many times. V gene TRBV20-1 combines with J gene TRBJ2-3, with D unclear. Trimming took off 1 base at V and 3 bases at J, with 14 bases between the two ends. From germline, CDR1 is DFQATT and CDR2 SNEGSKA (reference sequence). The CDR3 length is 15 residues. The CDR3 DNA reads TGCAGTGCTAGAGTGTCCCGGGCTGTAACAGATACGCAGTATTTT. Protein: CSARVSRAVTDTQYF.

This clonotype came up many times. Here the CDR3 DNA reads TGTGCCAGCAGCTTAGCGGGCGTTGGAGAGACCCAGTACTTC. Amino acid sequence: CASSLAGVGETQYF. This rearrangement joins TRBV7-8 to TRBJ2-5; D not resolved. Trimming left V 0 bases short and J 4 bases short, with 9 bases between. CDR1 and CDR2 from the germline V gene are SGHVS and FQNEAQ. There are 14 residues in the CDR3.

This clonotype was seen at least ten times. The chain has TRBV6-5 and TRBJ2-1, with TRBD2 identical over 7 bases. V shed 6 bases and J 3 bases; nucleotides not matched to a gene: 8. Germline V CDR1 and CDR2: MNHEY, SVGAGI. The length of the CDR3 is 15 residues. The CDR3 bases are TGTGCCAGCAGCTACGAGCCTAGCGGCTACAATGAGCAGTTCTTC. This codes for CASSYEPSGYNEQFF.

This clonotype was picked up many times. This rearrangement joins TRBV12-3 or TRBV12-4 to TRBJ2-7, with TRBD1 matching over 11 bases. The junction had 22 bases not matched to a gene; V was cut back by 4 bases and J by 5 bases. This CDR3 is 20 amino acids long. CDR3 coding DNA: TGTGCCAGCAGTTCCTACCTCCGGGACAGGGGGTCATTGGGGCGGAACGAGCAGTACTTC. This encodes CASSSYLRDRGSLGRNEQYF.

The sample holds a few counts of this clonotype. The V call is TRBV12-3 or TRBV12-4, the J call TRBJ2-1; D perhaps matches TRBD2 (6 bases). The CDR3 totals 14 residues. Trimming removed 5 bases at V and 1 base at J, with 9 bases between. The CDR3 is CASSPGLSYNEQFF. DNA for the CDR3: TGTGCCAGCAGTCCGGGACTTTCCTACAATGAGCAGTTCTTC.

This clonotype appeared many times. This sequence joins TRBV25-1 and TRBJ1-1; unclear D gene. The germline V gene encodes CDR1 MGHDK and CDR2 SYGVNS. The V end lost 6 bases, the J end lost 1 base, and 3 bases lay between the germline ends. This CDR3 comprises 11 residues. The CDR3 DNA sequence: TGTGCCAGCAGGGAGAACACTGAAGCTTTCTTT. It specifies CASRENTEAFF.